This note documents a single TCR beta chain sequence. Then a second PCR, running roughly 6 to 12 cycles, was carried out with a sample-barcoded 5' primer and a J-beta primer mix. TCRdb re-called the 5' RACE reads through MiXCR, storing one row per CDR3 protein. The data show some 670,000 distinct CDR3 sequences, with 52% seen just once and about 13% held by the top ten. The record originates from a study of blood T cells in healthy people across ages. CDR3 length: 12 residues. Germline V gene data show CDR1 as SQVTM and CDR2 as ANQGSEA. J was trimmed by 10 bases and V by 3 bases; bases with no gene match: 6.

This TCR came from a woman over 75 in good health. Sequenced material: blood. The chain uses TRBV29-1 and TRBJ2-1; TRBD1 matches at 7 bases. CDR3 in DNA: TGCAGCGTTGACTCCTCGGGACAGGAGCAGTTCTTC. Translated: CSVDSSGQEQFF.